What follows describes a single T cell receptor (beta chain). A read error may explain this, as a much larger clone is one base away. This entry belongs to a study of T cells in Graves' hyperthyroidism and ophthalmopathy. RNA transcripts were the template for amplifying TCR beta CDR3 regions. TCR CDR3 regions were first amplified by RT-PCR with HTBI primers. One entry per CDR3 protein results from TCRdb running MiXCR on the multiplex PCR reads. The sample contains roughly 840,000 distinct CDR3 sequences, 38% of which appear only once. In germline, CDR1 is SNHLY, CDR2 FYNNEI. Trimming removed 11 bases at V and 0 bases at J, with 16 bases between. This CDR3 has 15 amino acids.

This chain uses TRBV2 with TRBJ2-2; maybe TRBD2 (5 bases). This receptor was obtained from a man between 18 and 35 years old with Graves' hyperthyroidism. The sample was blood. This CDR3 reads CACKRTGSNTGELFF. In nucleotides, the CDR3 is TGTGCCTGCAAGAGGACGGGATCGAACACCGGGGAGCTGTTTTTT.